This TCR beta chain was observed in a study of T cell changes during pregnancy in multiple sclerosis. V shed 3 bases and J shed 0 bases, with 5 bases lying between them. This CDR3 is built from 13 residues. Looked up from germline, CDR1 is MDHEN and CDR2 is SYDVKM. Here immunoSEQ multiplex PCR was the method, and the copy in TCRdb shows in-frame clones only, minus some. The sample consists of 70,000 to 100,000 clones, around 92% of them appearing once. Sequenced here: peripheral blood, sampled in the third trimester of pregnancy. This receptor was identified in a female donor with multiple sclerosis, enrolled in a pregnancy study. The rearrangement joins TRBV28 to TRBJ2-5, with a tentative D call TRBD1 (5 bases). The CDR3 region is CASSLDNQETQYF. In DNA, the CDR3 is TGTGCCAGCAGTTTGGACAACCAAGAGACCCAGTACTTC.